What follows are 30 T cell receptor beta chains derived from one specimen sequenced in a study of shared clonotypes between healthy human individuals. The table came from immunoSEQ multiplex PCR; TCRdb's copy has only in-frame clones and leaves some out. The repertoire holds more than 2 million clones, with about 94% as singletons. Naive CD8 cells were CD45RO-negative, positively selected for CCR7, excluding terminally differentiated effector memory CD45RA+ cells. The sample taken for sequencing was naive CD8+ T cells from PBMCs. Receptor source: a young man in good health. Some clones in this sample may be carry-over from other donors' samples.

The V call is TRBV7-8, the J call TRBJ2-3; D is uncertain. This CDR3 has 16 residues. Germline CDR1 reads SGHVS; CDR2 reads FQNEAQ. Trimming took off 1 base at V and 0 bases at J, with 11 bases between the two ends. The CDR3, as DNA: TGTGCCAGCAGCTTAGGTGTTTTTCCGAGCACAGATACGCAGTATTTT. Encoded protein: CASSLGVFPSTDTQYF.

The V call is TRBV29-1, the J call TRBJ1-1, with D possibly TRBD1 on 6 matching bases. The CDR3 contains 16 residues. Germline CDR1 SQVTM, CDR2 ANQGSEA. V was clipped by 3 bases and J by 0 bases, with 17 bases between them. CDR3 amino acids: CSVERVGDTMNTEAFF. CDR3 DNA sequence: TGCAGCGTTGAGAGAGTCGGGGACACCATGAACACTGAAGCTTTCTTT.

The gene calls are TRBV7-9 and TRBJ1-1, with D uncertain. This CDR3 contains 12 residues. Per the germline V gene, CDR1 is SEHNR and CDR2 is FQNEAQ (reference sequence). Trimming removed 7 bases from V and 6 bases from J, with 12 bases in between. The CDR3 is CASTSDYPEAFF. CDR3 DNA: TGTGCCAGCACCTCCGACTATCCTGAAGCTTTCTTT.

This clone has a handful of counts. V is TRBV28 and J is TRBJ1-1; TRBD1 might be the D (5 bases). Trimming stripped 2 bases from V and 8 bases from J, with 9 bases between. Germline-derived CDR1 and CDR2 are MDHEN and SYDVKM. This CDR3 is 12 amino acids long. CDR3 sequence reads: CASSLTRDEAFF. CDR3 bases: TGTGCCAGCAGTTTAACCCGGGACGAAGCTTTCTTT.

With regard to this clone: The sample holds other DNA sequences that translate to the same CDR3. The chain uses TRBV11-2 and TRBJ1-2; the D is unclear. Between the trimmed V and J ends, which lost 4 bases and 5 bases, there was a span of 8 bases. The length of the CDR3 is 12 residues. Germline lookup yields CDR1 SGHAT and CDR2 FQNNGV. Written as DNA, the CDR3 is TGTGCCAGCAGCTCTACTGGGTATGGCTACACCTTC. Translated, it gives CASSSTGYGYTF.

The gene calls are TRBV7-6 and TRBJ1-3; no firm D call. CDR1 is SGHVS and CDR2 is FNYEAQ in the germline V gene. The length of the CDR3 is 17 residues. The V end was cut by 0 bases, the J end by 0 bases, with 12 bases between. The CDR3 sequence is CASSLAVFLTSGNTIYF. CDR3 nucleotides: TGTGCCAGCAGCTTAGCGGTTTTCCTTACCTCTGGAAACACCATATATTTT.

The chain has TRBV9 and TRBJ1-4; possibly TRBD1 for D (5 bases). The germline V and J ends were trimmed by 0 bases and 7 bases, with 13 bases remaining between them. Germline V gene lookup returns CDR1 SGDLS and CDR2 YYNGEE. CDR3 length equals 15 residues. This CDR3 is CASSVEQGWGEKLFF. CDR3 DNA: TGTGCCAGCAGCGTAGAGCAGGGTTGGGGTGAAAAACTGTTTTTT.

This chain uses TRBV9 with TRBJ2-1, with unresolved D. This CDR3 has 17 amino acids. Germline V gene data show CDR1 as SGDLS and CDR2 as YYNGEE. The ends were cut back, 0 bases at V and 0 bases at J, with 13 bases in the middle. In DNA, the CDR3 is TGTGCCAGCAGCGTAGCCGCTGGGAAGAGCTCCTACAATGAGCAGTTCTTC. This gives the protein CASSVAAGKSSYNEQFF.

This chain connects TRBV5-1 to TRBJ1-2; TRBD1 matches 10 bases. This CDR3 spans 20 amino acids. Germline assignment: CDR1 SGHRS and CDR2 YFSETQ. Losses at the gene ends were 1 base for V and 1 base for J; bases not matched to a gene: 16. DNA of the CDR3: TGCGCCAGCAGCTTGCCTTCGGTTGAGGACAGGGGGATCCTTAACTATGGCTACACCTTC. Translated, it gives CASSLPSVEDRGILNYGYTF.

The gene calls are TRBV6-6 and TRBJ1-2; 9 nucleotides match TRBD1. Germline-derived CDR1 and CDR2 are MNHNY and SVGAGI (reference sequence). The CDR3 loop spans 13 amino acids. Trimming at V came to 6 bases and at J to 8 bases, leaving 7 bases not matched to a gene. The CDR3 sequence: CASRRGQGEGYTF. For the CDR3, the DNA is TGTGCCAGCAGGCGGGGACAGGGTGAGGGCTACACCTTC.

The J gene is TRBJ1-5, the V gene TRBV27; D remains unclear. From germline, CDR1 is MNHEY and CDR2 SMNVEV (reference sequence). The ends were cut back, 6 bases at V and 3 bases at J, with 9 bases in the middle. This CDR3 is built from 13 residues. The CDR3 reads CASSILPNQPQHF. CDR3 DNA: TGTGCCAGCAGCATTCTCCCCAATCAGCCCCAGCATTTT.

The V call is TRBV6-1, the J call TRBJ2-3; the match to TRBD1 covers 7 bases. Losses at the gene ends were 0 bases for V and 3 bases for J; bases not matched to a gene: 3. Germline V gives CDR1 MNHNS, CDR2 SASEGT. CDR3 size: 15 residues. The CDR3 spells CASSEADRETDTQYF. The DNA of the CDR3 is TGTGCCAGCAGTGAAGCCGACAGGGAGACAGATACGCAGTATTTT.

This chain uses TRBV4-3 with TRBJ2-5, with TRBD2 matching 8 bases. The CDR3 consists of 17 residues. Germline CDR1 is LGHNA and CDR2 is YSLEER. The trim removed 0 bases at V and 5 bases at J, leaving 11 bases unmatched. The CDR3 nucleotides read TGCGCCAGCAGCCAAGATACGGGGAGCGGGAGTGGGGAGACCCAGTACTTC. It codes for CASSQDTGSGSGETQYF.

The CDR3 sequence is CASSQEGDIEAFF. The CDR3 coding sequence is TGCGCCAGCAGCCAAGAGGGAGACATTGAAGCTTTCTTT. J is TRBJ1-1 and V is TRBV4-1; D is undetermined. Germline V gives CDR1 MGHRA, CDR2 YSYEKL. This CDR3 has 13 residues. Trimming removed 0 bases at V and 7 bases at J, with 9 bases between.

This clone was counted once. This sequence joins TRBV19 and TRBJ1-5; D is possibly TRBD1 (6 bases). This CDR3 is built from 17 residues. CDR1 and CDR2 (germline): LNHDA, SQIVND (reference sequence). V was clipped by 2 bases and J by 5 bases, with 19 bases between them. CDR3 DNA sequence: TGTGCCAGTAGTATAAGGTTTGGCAGGGGTTTTGATCAGCCCCAGCATTTT. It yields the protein CASSIRFGRGFDQPQHF. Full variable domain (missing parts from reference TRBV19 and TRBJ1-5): DGGITQSPKYLFRKEGQNVTLSCEQNLNHDAMYWYRQDPGQGLRLIYYSQIVNDFQKGDIAEGYSVSREKKESFPLTVTSAQKNPTAFYLCASSIRFGRGFDQPQHFGDGTRLSIL.

CDR3 sequence reads: CASSPAGPGADTQYF. In DNA, the CDR3 is TGTGCCAGCAGCCCGGCTGGCCCGGGGGCGGATACGCAGTATTTT. The chain couples TRBV11-2 to TRBJ2-3; possibly TRBD1 or TRBD2 for D (6 bases each). The germline CDR1 and CDR2 sequences are SGHAT and FQNNGV. CDR3 length: 15 residues. Trimming shortened V by 5 bases and J by 6 bases, and 18 bases separated the two germline ends.

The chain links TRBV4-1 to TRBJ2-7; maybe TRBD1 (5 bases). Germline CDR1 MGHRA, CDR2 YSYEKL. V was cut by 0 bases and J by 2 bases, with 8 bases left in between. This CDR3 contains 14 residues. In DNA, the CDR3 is TGCGCCAGCAGCCAAGACGACAGCGCCTACGAGCAGTACTTC. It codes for CASSQDDSAYEQYF.

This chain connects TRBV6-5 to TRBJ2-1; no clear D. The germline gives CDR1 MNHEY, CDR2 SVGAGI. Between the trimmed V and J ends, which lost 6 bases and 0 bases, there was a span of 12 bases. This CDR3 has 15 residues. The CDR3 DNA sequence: TGTGCCAGCAGCTCCGGAGCTAGCTCCTACAATGAGCAGTTCTTC. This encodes CASSSGASSYNEQFF.

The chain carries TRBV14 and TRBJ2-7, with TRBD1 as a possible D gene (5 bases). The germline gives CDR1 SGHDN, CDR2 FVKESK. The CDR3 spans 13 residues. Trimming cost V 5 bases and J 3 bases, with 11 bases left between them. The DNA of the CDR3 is TGTGCCAGCAGCTCCCCGGACAACTACGAGCAGTACTTC. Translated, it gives CASSSPDNYEQYF.

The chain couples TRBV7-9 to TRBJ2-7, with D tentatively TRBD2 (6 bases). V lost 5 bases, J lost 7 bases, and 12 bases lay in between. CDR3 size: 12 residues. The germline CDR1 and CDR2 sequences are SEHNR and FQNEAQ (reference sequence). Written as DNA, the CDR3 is TGTGCCAGCAGCAGGGACTTAGTGGAGCAGTACTTC. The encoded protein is CASSRDLVEQYF.

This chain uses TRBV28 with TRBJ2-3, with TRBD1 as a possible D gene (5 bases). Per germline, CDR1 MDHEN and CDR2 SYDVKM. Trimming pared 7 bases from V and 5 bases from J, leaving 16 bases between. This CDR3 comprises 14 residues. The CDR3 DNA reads TGTGCCAGCACGGGCAGGGTGCTTTTAGATACGCAGTATTTT. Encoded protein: CASTGRVLLDTQYF.

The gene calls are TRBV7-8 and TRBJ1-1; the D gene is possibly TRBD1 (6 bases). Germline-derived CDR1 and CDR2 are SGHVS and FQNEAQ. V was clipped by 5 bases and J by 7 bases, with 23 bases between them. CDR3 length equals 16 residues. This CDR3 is CASSNRGGEVLIEAFF. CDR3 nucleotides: TGTGCCAGCAGCAATAGGGGGGGTGAAGTGTTGATTGAAGCTTTCTTT.

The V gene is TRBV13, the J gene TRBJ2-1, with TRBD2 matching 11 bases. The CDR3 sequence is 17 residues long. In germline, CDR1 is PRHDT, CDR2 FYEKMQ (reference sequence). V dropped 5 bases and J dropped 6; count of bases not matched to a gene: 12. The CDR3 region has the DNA TGTGCCAGCAGCATCTCCGGACTAGCGGGTACTCTCAATGAGCAGTTCTTC. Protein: CASSISGLAGTLNEQFF.

The CDR3 DNA reads TGTGCCAGCAGTCCCACCCTCATGCTAGCCAAAAACATTCAGTACTTC. Translation: CASSPTLMLAKNIQYF. V gene TRBV2 combines with J gene TRBJ2-4; D is undetermined. The CDR3 runs 16 residues. Deletions cut 5 bases from V and 0 bases from J, with 14 bases between. CDR1 is SNHLY and CDR2 is FYNNEI in the germline V gene. The whole variable domain, filled in from reference TRBV2 and TRBJ2-4, reads EPEVTQTPSHQVTQMGQEVILRCVPISNHLYFYWYRQILGQKVEFLVSFYNNEISEKSEIFDDQFSVERPDGSNFTLKIRSTKLEDSAMYFCASSPTLMLAKNIQYFGAGTRLSVL.

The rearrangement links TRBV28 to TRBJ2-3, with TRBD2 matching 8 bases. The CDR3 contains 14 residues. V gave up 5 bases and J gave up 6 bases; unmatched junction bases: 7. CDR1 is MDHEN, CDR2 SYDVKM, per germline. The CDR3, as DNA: TGTGCCAGCAGTCGGAGCGGGAGAAGGGATACGCAGTATTTT. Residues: CASSRSGRRDTQYF.

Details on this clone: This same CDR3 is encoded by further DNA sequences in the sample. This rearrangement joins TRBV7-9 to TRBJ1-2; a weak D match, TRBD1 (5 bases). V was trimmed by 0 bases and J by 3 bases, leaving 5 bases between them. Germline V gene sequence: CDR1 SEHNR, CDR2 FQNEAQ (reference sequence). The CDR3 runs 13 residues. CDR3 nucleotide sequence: TGTGCCAGCAGCTTAGCGGGGCACTATGGCTACACCTTC. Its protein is CASSLAGHYGYTF.

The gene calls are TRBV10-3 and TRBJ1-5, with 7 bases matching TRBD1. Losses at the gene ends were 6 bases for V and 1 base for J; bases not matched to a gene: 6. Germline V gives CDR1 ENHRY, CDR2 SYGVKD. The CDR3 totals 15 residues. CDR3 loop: CAISMTGPSNQPQHF. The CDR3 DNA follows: TGTGCCATCAGCATGACAGGGCCGAGCAATCAGCCCCAGCATTTT.

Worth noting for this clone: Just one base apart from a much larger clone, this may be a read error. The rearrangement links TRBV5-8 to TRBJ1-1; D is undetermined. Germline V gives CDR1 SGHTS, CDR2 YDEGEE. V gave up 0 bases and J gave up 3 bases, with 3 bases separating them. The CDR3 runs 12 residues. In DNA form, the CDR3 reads TGTGCCAGCAGCTTGGGGGACACTGAAGCTTTCTTT. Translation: CASSLGDTEAFF.

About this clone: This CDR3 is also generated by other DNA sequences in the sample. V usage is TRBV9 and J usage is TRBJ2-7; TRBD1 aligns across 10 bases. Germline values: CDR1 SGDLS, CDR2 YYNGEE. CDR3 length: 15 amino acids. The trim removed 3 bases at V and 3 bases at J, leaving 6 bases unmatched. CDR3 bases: TGTGCCAGCAGCGCGCCCGGGACAGGGGACTACGAGCAGTACTTC. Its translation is CASSAPGTGDYEQYF.

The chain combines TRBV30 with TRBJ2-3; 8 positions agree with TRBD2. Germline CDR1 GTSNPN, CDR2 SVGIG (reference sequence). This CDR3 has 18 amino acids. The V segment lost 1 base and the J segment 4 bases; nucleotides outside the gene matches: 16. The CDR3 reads CAWSGYAGTSGLADTQYF. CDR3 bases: TGTGCCTGGAGTGGTTATGCCGGGACTAGTGGGTTGGCAGATACGCAGTATTTT. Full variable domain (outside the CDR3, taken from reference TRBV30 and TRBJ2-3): SQTIHQWPATLVQPVGSPLSLECTVEGTSNPNLYWYRQAAGRGLQLLFYSVGIGQISSEVPQNLSASRPQDRQFILSSKKLLLSDSGFYLCAWSGYAGTSGLADTQYFGPGTRLTVL.